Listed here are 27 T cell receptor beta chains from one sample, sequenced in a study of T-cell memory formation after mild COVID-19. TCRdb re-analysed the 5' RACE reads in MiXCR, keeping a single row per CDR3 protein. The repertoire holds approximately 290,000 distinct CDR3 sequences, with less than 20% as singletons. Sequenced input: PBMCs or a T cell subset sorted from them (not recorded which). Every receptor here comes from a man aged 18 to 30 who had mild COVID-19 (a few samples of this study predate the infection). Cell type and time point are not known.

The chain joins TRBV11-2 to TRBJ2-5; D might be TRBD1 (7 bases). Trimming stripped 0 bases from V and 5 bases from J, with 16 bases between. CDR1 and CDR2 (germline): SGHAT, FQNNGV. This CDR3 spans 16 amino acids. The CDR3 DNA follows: TGTGCCAGCAGCTTAGATCGACAGGGAGGCGGGGAGACCCAGTACTTC. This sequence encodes CASSLDRQGGGETQYF.

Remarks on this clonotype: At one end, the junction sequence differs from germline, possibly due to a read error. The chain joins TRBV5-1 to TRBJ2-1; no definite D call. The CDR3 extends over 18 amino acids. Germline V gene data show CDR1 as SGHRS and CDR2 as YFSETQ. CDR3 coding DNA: TGCGCCAGCAGCTTGGCGAGTTCGTACTCCGCCTCCGACAATGAGCAGTTCTTC. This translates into CASSLASSYSASDNEQFF.

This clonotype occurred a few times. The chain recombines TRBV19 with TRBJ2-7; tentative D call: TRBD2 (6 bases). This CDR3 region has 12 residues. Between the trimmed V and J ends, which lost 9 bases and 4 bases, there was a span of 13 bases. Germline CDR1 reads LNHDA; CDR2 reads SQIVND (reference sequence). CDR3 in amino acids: CASGGKLYEQYF. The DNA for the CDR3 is TGTGCCAGCGGGGGTAAGCTATACGAGCAGTACTTC.

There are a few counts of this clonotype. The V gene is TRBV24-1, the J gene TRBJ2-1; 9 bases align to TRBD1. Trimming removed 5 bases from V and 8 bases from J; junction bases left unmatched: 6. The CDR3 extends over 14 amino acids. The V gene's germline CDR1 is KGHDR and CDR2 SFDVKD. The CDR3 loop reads CATSVAGQGHEQFF. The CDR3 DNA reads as TGTGCCACCAGTGTTGCGGGACAGGGACATGAGCAGTTCTTC.

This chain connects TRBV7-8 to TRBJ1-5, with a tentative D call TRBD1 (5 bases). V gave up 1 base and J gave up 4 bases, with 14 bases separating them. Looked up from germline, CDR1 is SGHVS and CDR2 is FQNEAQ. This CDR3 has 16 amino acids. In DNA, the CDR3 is TGTGCCAGCAGCTTAGGGACACTCATCCTGAATCAGCCCCAGCATTTT. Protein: CASSLGTLILNQPQHF.

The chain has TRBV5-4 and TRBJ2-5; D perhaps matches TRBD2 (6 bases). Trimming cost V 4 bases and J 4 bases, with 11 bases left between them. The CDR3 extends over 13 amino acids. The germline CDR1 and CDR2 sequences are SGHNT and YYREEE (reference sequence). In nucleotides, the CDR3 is TGTGCCAGCAGCCCACGGGGGTCAGAGACCCAGTACTTC. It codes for CASSPRGSETQYF.

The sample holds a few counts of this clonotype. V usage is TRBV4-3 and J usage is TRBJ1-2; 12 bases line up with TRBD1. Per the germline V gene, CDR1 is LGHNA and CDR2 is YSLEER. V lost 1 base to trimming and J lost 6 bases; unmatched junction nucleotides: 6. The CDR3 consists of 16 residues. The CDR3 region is CASSQVWDRGRHGYTF. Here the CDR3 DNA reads TGCGCCAGCAGCCAAGTATGGGACAGGGGGCGACATGGCTACACCTTC.

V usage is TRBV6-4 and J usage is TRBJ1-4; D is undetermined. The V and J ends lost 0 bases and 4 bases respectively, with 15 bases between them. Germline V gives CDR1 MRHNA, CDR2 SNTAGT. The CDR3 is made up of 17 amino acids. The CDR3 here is CASSDSVSPDCNEKLFF. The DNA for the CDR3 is TGTGCCAGCAGTGACTCGGTCAGTCCGGACTGTAATGAAAAACTGTTTTTT.

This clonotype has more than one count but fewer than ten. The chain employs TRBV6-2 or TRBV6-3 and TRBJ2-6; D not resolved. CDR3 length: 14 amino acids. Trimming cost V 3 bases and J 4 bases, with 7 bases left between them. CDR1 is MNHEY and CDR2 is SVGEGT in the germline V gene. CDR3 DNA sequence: TGTGCCAGCAGTTATGCGGCAGGGGCCAACGTCCTGACTTTC. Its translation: CASSYAAGANVLTF.

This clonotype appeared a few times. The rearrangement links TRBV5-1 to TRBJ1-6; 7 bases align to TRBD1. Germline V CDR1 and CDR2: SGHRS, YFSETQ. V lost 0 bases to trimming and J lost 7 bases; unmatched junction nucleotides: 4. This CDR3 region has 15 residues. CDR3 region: CASSLGGGRNSPLHF. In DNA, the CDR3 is TGCGCCAGCAGCTTGGGAGGGGGCAGGAATTCACCCCTCCACTTT.

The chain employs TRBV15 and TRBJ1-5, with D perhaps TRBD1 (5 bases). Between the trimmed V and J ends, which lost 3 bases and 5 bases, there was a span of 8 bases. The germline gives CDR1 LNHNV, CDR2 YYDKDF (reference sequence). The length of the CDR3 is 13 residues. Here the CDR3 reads CATSRGGDQPQHF. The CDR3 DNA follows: TGTGCCACCAGCAGGGGGGGGGATCAGCCCCAGCATTTT.

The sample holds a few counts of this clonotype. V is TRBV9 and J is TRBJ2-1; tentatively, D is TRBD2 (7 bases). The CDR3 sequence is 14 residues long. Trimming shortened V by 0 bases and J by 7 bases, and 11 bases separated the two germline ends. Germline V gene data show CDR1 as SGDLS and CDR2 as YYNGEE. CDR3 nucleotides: TGTGCCAGCAGCGTAGAGGGGGGGCGAAATGAGCAGTTCTTC. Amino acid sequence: CASSVEGGRNEQFF.

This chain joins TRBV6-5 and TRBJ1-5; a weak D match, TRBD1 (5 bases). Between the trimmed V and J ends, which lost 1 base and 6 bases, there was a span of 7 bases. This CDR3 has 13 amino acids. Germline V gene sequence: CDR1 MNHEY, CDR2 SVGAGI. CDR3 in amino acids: CASSYYGGQPQHF. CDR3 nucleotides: TGTGCCAGCAGTTACTACGGGGGTCAGCCCCAGCATTTT.

The chain's CDR3 is CASRNRAYYEQYF. The CDR3 bases are TGTGCCAGCAGGAACAGAGCCTACTACGAGCAGTACTTC. The chain carries TRBV6-5 and TRBJ2-7; no clear D. CDR1 and CDR2 from the germline V gene are MNHEY and SVGAGI. The germline V and J ends were trimmed by 6 bases and 3 bases, with 12 bases remaining between them. The CDR3 sequence is 13 residues long.

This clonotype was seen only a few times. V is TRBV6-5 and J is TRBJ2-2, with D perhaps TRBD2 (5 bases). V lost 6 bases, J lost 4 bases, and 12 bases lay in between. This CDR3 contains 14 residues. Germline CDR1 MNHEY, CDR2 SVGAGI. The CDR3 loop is CASSPDFPTGELFF. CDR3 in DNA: TGTGCCAGCAGCCCGGACTTCCCCACCGGGGAGCTGTTTTTT.

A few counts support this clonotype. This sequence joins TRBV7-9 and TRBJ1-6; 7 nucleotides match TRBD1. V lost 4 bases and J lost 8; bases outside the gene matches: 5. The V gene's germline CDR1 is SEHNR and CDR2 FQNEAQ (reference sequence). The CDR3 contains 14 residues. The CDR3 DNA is TGTGCCAGCAGCTCGACAGGGAGGGATTCACCCCTCCACTTT. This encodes CASSSTGRDSPLHF.

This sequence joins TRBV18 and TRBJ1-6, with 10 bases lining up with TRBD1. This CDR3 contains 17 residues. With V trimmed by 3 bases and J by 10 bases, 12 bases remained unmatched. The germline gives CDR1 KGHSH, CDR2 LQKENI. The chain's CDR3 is CASSPYDRGLSESPLHF. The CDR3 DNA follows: TGTGCCAGCTCACCGTATGACAGGGGGCTGAGTGAATCACCCCTCCACTTT.

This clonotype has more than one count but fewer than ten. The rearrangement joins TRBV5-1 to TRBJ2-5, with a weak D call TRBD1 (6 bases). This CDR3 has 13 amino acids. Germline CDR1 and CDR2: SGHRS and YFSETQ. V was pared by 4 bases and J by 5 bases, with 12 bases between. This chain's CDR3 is CASSIQGSETQYF. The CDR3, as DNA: TGCGCCAGCAGCATACAGGGTTCCGAGACCCAGTACTTC.

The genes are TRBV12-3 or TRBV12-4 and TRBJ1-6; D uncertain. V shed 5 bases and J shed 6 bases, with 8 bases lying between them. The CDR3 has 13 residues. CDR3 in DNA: TGTGCCAGCAGTCGGGTTGGTAATTCACCCCTCCACTTT. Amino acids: CASSRVGNSPLHF.

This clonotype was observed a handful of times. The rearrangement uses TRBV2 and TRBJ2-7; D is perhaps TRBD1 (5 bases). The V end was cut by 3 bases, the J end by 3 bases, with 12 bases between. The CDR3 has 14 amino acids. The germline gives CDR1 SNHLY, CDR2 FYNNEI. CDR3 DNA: TGTGCCAGCAGTGATCAGGGTTATCGCTACGAGCAGTACTTC. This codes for CASSDQGYRYEQYF.

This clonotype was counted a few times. The CDR3 region is CASSQGRRSEQYV. The CDR3 coding sequence is TGTGCCAGCAGCCAAGGTCGCAGGAGCGAGCAGTACGTC. V gene TRBV14 combines with J gene TRBJ2-7; D is ambiguous. Trimming pared 1 base from V and 6 bases from J, leaving 10 bases between. Per germline, CDR1 SGHDN and CDR2 FVKESK. The CDR3 consists of 13 residues.

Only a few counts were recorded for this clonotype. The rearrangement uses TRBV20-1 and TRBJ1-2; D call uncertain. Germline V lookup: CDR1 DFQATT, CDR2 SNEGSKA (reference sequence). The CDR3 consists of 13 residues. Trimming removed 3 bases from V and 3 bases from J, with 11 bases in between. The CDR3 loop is CSASPPGHYGYTF. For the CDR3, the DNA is TGCAGTGCTAGTCCCCCTGGGCACTATGGCTACACCTTC.

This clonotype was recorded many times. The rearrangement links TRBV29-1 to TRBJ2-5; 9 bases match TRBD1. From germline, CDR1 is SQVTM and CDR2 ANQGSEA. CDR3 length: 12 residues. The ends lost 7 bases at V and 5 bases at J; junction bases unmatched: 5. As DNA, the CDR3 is TGCAGCGCCACAGGGGGCAAGGAGACCCAGTACTTC. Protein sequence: CSATGGKETQYF.

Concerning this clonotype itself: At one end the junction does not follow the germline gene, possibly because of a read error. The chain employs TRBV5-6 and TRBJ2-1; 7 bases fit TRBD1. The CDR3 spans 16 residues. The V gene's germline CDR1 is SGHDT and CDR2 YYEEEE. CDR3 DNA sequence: TGTGCCAGCAGCGGACCGGGACAGAGAAGTTACACTGAGCAGTTCTTC. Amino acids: CASSGPGQRSYTEQFF. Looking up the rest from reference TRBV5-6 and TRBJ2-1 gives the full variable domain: DAGVTQSPTHLIKTRGQQVTLRCSPKSGHDTVSWYQQALGQGPQFIFQYYEEEERQRGNFPDRFSGHQFPNYSSELNVNALLLGDSALYLCASSGPGQRSYTEQFFGPGTRLTVL.

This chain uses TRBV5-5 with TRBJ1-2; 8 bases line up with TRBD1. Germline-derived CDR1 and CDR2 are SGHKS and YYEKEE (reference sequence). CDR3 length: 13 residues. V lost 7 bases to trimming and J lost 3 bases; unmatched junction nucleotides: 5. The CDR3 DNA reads TGTGCCAGCGGACAGGGAGTCGACTATGGCTACACCTTC. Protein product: CASGQGVDYGYTF.

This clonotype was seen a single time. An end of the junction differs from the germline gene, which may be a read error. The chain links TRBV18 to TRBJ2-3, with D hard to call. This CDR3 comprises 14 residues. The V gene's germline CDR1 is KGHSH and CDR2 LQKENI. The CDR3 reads CSSSPLVTADTQYF. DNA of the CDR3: TGTTCCAGCTCACCACTCGTTACGGCAGATACGCAGTATTTT.

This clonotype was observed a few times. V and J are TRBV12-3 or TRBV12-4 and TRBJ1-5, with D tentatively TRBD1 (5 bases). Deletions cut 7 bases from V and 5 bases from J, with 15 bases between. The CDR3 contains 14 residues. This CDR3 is CASTDQGRDQPQHF. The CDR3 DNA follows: TGTGCCAGCACCGATCAGGGACGAGATCAGCCCCAGCATTTT.